This TCR beta chain was sequenced during a study of blood T cell repertoires in COVID-19. Background on the study: Italy, Spain and the United States were the sources of the convalescent and acute COVID-19 samples. The cDNA or gDNA used as material had been derived from T cells, B-cell-depleted T cells, or PBMCs.

Trimming cost V 9 bases and J 4 bases; bases outside gene matches: 11. The CDR3 spans 14 residues. Germline values: CDR1 SNHLY, CDR2 FYNNEI. In the original workflow: Amplification from reference gene primers served as the basis for estimated nucleated cell counts. Sequencing was performed with immunoSEQ multiplex PCR; in TCRdb, only in-frame clones are kept and a portion is missing. V, J and clone size reflect that table, while D and trimming were determined from the DNA. Found here are 110,000 or so clones, about 83% of them singletons; the top ten hold roughly 3.9%. Source material: peripheral blood. The chain couples TRBV2 to TRBJ2-5, with 7 nucleotides matching TRBD2. The TCR was taken from a man aged 55 to 70 with acute or convalescent COVID-19. The CDR3 DNA reads TGTGCCAGTTCACCCGGGAGGAATCGAGAGACCCAGTACTTC. This sequence encodes CASSPGRNRETQYF.